This T cell receptor beta chain came from a study of shared clonotypes between healthy human individuals. Running of the assay took place at deep level. TCRdb keeps only in-frame clones here, not all; method: immunoSEQ multiplex PCR. The table lists hundreds of thousands of clones, roughly 98% of them singletons. Turning to this clone: Distinct nucleotide sequences in the sample also encode this CDR3.

Positive CCR7 selection of CD45RO-negative cells yielded the naive CD8 cells, and terminally differentiated effector memory CD45RA+ cells were excluded. Recent acute infections and vaccinations were absent in the healthy HIV-negative adult donors. V lost 0 bases to trimming and J lost 4 bases, with 10 bases between them. Germline CDR1 SGDLS, CDR2 YYNGEE. The CDR3 has 14 amino acids. The chain links TRBV9 to TRBJ1-2, with TRBD1 as a possible D gene (5 bases). The sequence was obtained from a man aged 25-45 years in good health. Sequenced sample: naive CD8+ T cells sorted from blood. The CDR3 DNA sequence: TGTGCCAGCAGCGTAGGTGGAGGGACCTATGGCTACACCTTC. This gives the protein CASSVGGGTYGYTF.